This TCR beta chain was profiled in a study of T cells in Graves' hyperthyroidism and ophthalmopathy. Study results and caveats: Ophthalmopathy was distinguished from stable hyperthyroidism by 13 V-J signatures. In the blood, most expanded thyroid clonotypes above 0.001 appeared as well.

Each diagnosis was grounded in clinical symptoms, serum thyroxine and TRAb, thyroid ultrasound, and orbital computed tomography. Amplified TCR beta CDR3 regions came from RNA transcripts. The primer set for the first-round RT-PCR of the TCR CDR3 was HTBI. TCRdb reprocessed the multiplex PCR reads via MiXCR and lists one record per CDR3 protein. The sample lists 650,000 to 800,000 distinct CDR3 sequences; about 45% were seen once. In the case of this clonotype: Its antigen is still unknown.

The sample consisted of peripheral blood or thyroid tissue (not recorded which). The sequence was obtained from an adult man with Graves' disease, either hyperthyroidism or ophthalmopathy (not recorded which).

CDR3 amino acids: CASSQEAGPGEDYGYTF. CDR3 nucleotide sequence: TGTGCCAGCAGCCAAGAGGCTGGGCCTGGGGAAGACTATGGCTACACCTTC. This sequence joins TRBV14 and TRBJ1-2; D unclear. Trimming cost V 0 bases and J 3 bases, with 17 bases left between them. This CDR3 region has 17 residues. Germline loops: CDR1 SGHDN, CDR2 FVKESK.